The clone carrying this T cell receptor beta chain has a handful of counts. Its antigen is not identified. The V gene lost 4 bases and the J gene lost 8 bases, with 14 bases spanning the gap. Germline V CDR1 and CDR2: MNHEY, SMNVEV (reference sequence). The CDR3 extends over 13 amino acids. Donors ranged from about 6 to 90 years old and were healthy Caucasians in Russia. Each sample had at least 6.5 million PBMCs isolated. For the second PCR, which ran for roughly 6 to 12 cycles, a sample-barcoded 5' primer and a J-beta primer mix were used. MiXCR, run by TCRdb on the 5' RACE reads, gives a single entry per CDR3 protein. The sample lists approximately 1.5 million distinct CDR3 sequences, about 35% occurring once. This sample is part of a study of blood T cells in healthy people across ages. Whole-study results and caveats: More naive CD4+ cells and higher diversity marked long-lived donors relative to aged donors.

The chain joins TRBV27 to TRBJ1-1; a possible D gene is TRBD1 (5 bases). The sequenced sample was blood. This clonotype was obtained from a woman in her 30s in good health. CDR3 amino acids: CASSSTAWGEAFF. CDR3 DNA sequence: TGTGCCAGCAGTTCAACCGCGTGGGGGGAAGCTTTCTTT.